These T cell receptor beta chains were read from a single sample in a study of beta chain features in type 1 diabetes. Clones were sequenced by immunoSEQ multiplex PCR, and TCRdb holds only the in-frame ones, with some missing. The sample comprises 130,000 or so clones, 9% to 10% of which are singletons, and approximately 0.65% rests with the top ten. The sample comprised central memory CD4+ T cells from blood. Receptors originate from a woman between 40 and 55 years old in good health. CDR3s include the opening cysteine and the closing phenylalanine or tryptophan. The D gene is left open where the match is weak. A row's size may be missing; if present it is once, few, many or a size class.

many	TRBJ2-7	.	TRBV14	TGTGCCAGCAGCCAAGCCCGCTACGAGCAGTACTTC	CASSQARYEQYF
few	TRBJ2-1	.	TRBV5-1	TGCGCCAGCAGCTTAAGCCTAGCCGATGAGCAGTTCTTC	CASSLSLADEQFF
few	TRBJ1-2	.	TRBV7-2	TGTGCCAGCAGCTTGCGACAGATCTATGGCTACACCTTC	CASSLRQIYGYTF
.	TRBJ2-5	.	TRBV10-3	TGTGCCATCAGTGAGTCGAGGATCGGGGAGCGGGCCCGACTTGGGGGAGAGACCCAGTACTTC	CAISESRIGERARLGGETQYF
.	TRBJ2-5	.	TRBV10-1	TGCGCCAGCAGTGAGTTTGTGGGGGGAAAAGAGACCCAGTACTTC	CASSEFVGGKETQYF
many	TRBJ2-3	.	TRBV19	TGTGCCAGTACCTCCGATAACCGCTACACAGATACGCAGTATTTT	CASTSDNRYTDTQYF
.	TRBJ2-3	.	TRBV7-9	TGTGCCAGCACTCCTGGGGGGGCTTTAGGCACAGATACGCAGTATTTT	CASTPGGALGTDTQYF
.	TRBJ2-2	.	TRBV5-1	TGCGCCAGCAGCCAACAACAGGGTTCGAACACCGGGGAGCTGTTTTTT	CASSQQQGSNTGELFF
few	TRBJ2-7	.	TRBV5-1	TGCGCCAGCAGCTCCGGGCAGGGCTTCTACGAGCAGTACTTC	CASSSGQGFYEQYF
.	TRBJ1-5	.	TRBV19	TGTGCCAGTAGTATGGGCCGGGATAATCAGCCCCAGCATTTT	CASSMGRDNQPQHF
.	TRBJ1-1	TRBD1	TRBV7-9	TGTGCCAGCATCGGACAGGGGGCCCCCCAAGCTTTCTTT	CASIGQGAPQAFF
few	TRBJ2-1	TRBD2	TRBV7-7	TGTGCTAGCAGCTTAGGGACTAGCGGGGGGGCCGATGAGCAGTTCTTC	CASSLGTSGGADEQFF
.	TRBJ1-6	TRBD1	TRBV13	TGTGCCAGCAGCCCACTGTCCGGGACAGCCTATTCACCCCTCCACTTT	CASSPLSGTAYSPLHF
few	TRBJ1-2	TRBD1	TRBV19	TGTGCCAGTAGTTACGACAGGGACTATGGCTACACCTTC	CASSYDRDYGYTF
few	TRBJ2-7	.	TRBV5-4	TGTGCCAGCAGCTGGGGGGACAGCCCCTACGAGCAGTACTTC	CASSWGDSPYEQYF
.	TRBJ1-2	.	TRBV7-8	TGTGCCAGCAGCTTAGTTTTCCGGGAGGGGGGATATGGCTACACCTTC	CASSLVFREGGYGYTF
.	TRBJ2-2	TRBD1	TRBV6-1	TGTGCCAGCAGACCCGGACAGGGGGTCACCGGGGAGCTGTTTTTT	CASRPGQGVTGELFF
few	TRBJ1-2	.	TRBV27	TGTGCCAGCAGTCACACAGGGAGAGAGTATGGCTACACCTTC	CASSHTGREYGYTF
few	TRBJ2-6	TRBD1	TRBV7-6	TGTGCCAGCAGCTTAGGGGGACAGCTATCTGGGGCCAACGTCCTGACTTTC	CASSLGGQLSGANVLTF
few	TRBJ1-1	TRBD1	TRBV6-5	TGTGCCAGCAGTCGGCCAGGGGGCGAAGCTTTCTTT	CASSRPGGEAFF
few	TRBJ2-7	TRBD2	TRBV7-2	TGTGCCAGCAGCTTAGTGGCGGGGGGAGACGAGCAGTACTTC	CASSLVAGGDEQYF
few	TRBJ2-3	TRBD2	TRBV4-1	TGCGCCAGCAGCCAGGACGCGGGGGGCGGGCAGGATACGCAGTATTTT	CASSQDAGGGQDTQYF
few	TRBJ2-2	.	TRBV2	TGTGCCAGCAGTGAATGGGGGGCGAACACCGGGGAGCTGTTTTTT	CASSEWGANTGELFF
few	TRBJ1-1	.	TRBV18	TGTGCCAGCTCACCAGTTGGGGGGGACACTGAAGCTTTCTTT	CASSPVGGDTEAFF
.	TRBJ2-2	.	TRBV2	TGTGCCAGCACGATCAGTACGAACACCGGGGAGCTGTTTTTT	CASTISTNTGELFF